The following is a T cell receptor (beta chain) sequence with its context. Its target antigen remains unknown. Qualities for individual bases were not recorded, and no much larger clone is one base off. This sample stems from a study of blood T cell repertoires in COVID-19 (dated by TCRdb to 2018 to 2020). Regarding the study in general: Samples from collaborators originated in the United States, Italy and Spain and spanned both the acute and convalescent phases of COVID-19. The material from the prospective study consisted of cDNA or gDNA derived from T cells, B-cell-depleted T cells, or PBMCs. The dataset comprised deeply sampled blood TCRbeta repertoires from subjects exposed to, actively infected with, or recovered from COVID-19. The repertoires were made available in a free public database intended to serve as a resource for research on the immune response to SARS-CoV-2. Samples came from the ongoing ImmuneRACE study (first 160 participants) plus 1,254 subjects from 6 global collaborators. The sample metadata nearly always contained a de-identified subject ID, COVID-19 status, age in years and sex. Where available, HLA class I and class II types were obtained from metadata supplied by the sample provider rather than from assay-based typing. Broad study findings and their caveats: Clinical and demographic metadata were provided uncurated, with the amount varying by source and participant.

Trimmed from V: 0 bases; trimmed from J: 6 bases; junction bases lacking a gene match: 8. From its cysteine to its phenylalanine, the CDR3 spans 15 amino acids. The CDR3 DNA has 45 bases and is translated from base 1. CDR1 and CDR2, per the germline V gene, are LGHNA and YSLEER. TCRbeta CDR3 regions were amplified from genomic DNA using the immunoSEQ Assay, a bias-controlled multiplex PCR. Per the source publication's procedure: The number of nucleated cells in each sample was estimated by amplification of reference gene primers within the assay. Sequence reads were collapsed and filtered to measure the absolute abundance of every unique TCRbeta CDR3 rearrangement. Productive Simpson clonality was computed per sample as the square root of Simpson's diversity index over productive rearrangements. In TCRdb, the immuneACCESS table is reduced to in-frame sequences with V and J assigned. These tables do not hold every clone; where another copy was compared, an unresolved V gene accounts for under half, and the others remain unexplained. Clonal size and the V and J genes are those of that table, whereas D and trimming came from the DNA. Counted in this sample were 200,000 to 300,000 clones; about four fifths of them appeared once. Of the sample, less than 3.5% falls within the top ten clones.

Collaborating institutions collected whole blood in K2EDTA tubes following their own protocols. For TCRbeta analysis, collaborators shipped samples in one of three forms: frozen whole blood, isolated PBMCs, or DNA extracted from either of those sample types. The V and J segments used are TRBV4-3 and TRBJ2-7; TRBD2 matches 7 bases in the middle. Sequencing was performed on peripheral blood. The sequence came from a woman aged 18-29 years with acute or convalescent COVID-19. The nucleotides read TGCGCCAGCAGCCAAGATTCGCTAGCGGTGGGCGAGCAGTACTTC. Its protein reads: CASSQDSLAVGEQYF.